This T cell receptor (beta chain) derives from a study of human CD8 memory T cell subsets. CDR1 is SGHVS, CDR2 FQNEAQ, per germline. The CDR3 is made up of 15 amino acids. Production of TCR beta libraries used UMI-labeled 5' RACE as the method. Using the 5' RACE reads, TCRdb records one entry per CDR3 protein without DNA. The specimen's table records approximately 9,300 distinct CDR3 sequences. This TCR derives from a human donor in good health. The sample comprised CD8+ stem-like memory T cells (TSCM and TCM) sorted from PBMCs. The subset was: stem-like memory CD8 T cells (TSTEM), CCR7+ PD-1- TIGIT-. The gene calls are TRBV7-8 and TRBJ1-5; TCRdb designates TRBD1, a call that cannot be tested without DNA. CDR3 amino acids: CASSTSPGPSQPQHF.